The TCR beta chain described here comes from a study of OX40 agonist ivuxolimab in advanced cancers. Study-wide results and caveats: Not determined was the antigen specificity of the expanded peripheral T cells.

CDR1 is SEHNR, CDR2 FQNEAQ, per germline (reference sequence). The CDR3 covers 14 residues. V was shortened by 4 bases and J by 3 bases, with 12 bases between the two germline ends. Produced via immunoSEQ multiplex PCR; TCRdb's table is partial and in-frame only. The sample carries 40,000 to 60,000 clones, around 80% recorded once. With regard to this clone: Its antigen is still unknown.

The receptor's source is an adult with an advanced solid tumor such as melanoma, head and neck, liver or kidney cancer. Sequences were derived from CD4+ or CD8+ T cells sorted from blood, sampled in a trial of the OX40 agonist ivuxolimab. This rearrangement joins TRBV7-9 to TRBJ1-2, with D uncertain. The CDR3 here is CASSSEGGYYGYTF. In DNA form, the CDR3 reads TGTGCCAGCAGCTCCGAGGGAGGATACTATGGCTACACCTTC.